Below are 2 T cell receptor beta chains sequenced from a single sample in a study of tumor-infiltrating lymphocytes in localized non-small cell lung cancer. Produced via immunoSEQ multiplex PCR; TCRdb's table is partial and in-frame only. This sample has some 8,100 clones, with under 85% found just once. Input material: uninvolved lung tissue not adjacent to the tumor. The receptors shown here come from a human donor with non-small cell lung cancer.

V gene TRBV9 combines with J gene TRBJ2-2; D perhaps matches TRBD1 (5 bases). V lost 5 bases and J lost 3, with 11 bases in between. The germline V gene has CDR1 SGDLS and CDR2 YYNGEE. The CDR3 loop spans 14 amino acids. CDR3: CASRGQTYTGELFF. CDR3 nucleotides: TGTGCCAGCAGAGGACAAACTTACACCGGGGAGCTGTTTTTT.

Here the CDR3 reads CASSFKSRADTEAFF. In nucleotides, the CDR3 is TGTGCCAGCAGTTTCAAGTCCAGGGCAGACACTGAAGCTTTCTTT. J is TRBJ1-1 and V is TRBV28, with D possibly TRBD1 on 5 matching bases. With 3 bases removed from V and 3 bases from J, the gap between germline ends came to 14 bases. From germline, CDR1 is MDHEN and CDR2 SYDVKM. The CDR3 contains 15 residues.